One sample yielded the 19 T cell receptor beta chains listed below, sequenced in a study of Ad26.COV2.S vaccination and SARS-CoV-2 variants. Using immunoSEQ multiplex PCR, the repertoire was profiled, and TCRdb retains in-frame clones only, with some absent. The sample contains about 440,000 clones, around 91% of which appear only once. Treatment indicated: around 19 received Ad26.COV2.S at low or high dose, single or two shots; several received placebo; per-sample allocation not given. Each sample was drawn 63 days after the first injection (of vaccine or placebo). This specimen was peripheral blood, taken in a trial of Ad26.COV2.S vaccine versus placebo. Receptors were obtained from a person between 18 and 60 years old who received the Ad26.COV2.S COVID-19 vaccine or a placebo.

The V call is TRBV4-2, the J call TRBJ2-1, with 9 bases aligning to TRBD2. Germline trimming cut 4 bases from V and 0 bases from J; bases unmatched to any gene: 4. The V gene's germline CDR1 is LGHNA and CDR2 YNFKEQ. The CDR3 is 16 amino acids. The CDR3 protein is CASSLHSGSSYNEQFF. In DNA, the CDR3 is TGTGCCAGCAGCCTGCATAGCGGGAGCTCCTACAATGAGCAGTTCTTC.

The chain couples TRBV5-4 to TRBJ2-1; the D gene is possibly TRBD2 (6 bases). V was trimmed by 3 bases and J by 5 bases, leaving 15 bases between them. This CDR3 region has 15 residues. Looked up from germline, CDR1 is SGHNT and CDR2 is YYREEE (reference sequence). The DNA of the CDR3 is TGTGCCAGCAGCTCTCAGCGGGCCAGAGACAATGAGCAGTTCTTC. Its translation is CASSSQRARDNEQFF.

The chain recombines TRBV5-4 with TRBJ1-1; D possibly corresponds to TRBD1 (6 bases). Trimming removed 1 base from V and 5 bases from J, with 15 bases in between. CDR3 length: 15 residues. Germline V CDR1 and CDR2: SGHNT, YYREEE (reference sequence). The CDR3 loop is CASSLLRGGGTEAFF. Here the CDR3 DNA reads TGTGCCAGCAGCTTGTTACGGGGAGGGGGGACTGAAGCTTTCTTT. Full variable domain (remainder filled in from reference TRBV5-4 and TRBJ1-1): ETGVTQSPTHLIKTRGQQVTLRCSSQSGHNTVSWYQQALGQGPQFIFQYYREEENGRGNFPPRFSGLQFPNYSSELNVNALELDDSALYLCASSLLRGGGTEAFFGQGTRLTVV.

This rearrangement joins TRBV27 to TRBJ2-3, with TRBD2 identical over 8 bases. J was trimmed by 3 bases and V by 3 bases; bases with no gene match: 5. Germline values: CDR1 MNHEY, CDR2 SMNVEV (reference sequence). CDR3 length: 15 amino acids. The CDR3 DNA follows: TGTGCCAGCAGTTTGTTTCTAGCGGGTACAGATACGCAGTATTTT. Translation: CASSLFLAGTDTQYF.

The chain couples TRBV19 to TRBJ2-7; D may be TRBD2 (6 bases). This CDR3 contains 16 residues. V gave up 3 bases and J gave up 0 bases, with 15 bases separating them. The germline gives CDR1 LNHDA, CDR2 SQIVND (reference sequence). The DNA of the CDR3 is TGTGCCAGTAGTATCCAAGGGACTCCAAGCTCCTACGAGCAGTACTTC. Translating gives CASSIQGTPSSYEQYF.

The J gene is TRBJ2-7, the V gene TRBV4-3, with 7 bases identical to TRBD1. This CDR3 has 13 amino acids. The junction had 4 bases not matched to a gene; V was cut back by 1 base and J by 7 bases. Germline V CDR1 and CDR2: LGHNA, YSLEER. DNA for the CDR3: TGCGCCAGCAGCCAAGCGACAGGGATTGAGCAGTACTTC. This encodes CASSQATGIEQYF.

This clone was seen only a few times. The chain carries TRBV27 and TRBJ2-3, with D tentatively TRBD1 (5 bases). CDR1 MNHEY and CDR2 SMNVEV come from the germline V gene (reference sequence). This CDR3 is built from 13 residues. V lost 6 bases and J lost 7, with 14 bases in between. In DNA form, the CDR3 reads TGTGCCAGCAGCCCAGGGCTAAGAAATACGCAGTATTTT. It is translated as CASSPGLRNTQYF.

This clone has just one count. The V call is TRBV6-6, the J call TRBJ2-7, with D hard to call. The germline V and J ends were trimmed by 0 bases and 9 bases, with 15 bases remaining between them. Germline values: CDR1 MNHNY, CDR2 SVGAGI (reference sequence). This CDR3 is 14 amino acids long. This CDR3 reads CASSYSTTRLGQYF. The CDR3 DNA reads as TGTGCCAGCAGTTACTCGACAACAAGGCTGGGGCAGTACTTC.

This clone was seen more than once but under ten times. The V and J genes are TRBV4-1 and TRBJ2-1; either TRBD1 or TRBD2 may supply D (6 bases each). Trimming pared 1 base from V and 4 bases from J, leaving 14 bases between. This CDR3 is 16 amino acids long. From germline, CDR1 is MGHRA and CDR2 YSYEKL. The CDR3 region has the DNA TGCGCCAGCAGCCAAGTTAGGGGGGTACGATACAATGAGCAGTTCTTC. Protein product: CASSQVRGVRYNEQFF.

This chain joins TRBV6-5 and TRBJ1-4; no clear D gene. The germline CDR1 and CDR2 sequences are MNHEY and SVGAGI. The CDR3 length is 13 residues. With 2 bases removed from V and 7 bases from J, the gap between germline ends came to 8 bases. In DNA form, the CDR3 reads TGTGCCAGCAGTTACGGGAGTAGTGAAAAACTGTTTTTT. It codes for CASSYGSSEKLFF.

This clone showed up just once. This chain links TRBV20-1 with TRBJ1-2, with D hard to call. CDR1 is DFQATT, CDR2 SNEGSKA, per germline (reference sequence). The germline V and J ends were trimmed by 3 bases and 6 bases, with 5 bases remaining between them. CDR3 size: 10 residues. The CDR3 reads CSARVNGYTF. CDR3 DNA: TGCAGTGCTAGGGTTAATGGCTACACCTTC.

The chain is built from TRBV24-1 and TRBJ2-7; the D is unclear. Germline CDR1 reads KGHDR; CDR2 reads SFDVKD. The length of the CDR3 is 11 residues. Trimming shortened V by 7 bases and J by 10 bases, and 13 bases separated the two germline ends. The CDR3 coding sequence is TGTGCCACCAGCCGTGGGTCCCGCCAGTACTTC. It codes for CATSRGSRQYF.

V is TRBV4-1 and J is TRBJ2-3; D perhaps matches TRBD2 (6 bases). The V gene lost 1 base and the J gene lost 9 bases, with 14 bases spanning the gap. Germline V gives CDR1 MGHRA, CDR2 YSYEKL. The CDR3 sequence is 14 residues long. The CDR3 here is CASSQGAEGRTQYF. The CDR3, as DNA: TGCGCCAGCAGCCAAGGGGCGGAGGGCCGAACGCAGTATTTT.

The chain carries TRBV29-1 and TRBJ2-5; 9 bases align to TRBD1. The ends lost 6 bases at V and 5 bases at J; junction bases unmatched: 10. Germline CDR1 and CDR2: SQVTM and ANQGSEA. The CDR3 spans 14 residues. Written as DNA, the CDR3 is TGCAGCGTGGGGACAGGGCATGGGGGGGAGACCCAGTACTTC. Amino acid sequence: CSVGTGHGGETQYF.

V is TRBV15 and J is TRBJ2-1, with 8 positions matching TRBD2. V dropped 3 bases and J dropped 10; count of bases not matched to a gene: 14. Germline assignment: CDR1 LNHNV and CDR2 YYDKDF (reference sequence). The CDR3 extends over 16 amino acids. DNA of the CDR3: TGTGCCACCAGCAGCGGCGGGACGGGAGGGCCACGGGAGCAGTTCTTC. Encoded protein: CATSSGGTGGPREQFF.

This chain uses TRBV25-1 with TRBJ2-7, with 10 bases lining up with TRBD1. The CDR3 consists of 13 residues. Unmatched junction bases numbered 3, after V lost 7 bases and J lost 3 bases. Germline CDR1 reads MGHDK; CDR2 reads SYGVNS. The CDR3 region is CASTGTGVYEQYF. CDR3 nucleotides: TGTGCCAGCACCGGGACAGGGGTCTACGAGCAGTACTTC.

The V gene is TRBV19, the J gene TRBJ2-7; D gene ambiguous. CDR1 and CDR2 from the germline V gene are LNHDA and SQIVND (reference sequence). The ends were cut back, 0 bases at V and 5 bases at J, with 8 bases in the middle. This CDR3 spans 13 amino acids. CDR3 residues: CASSIDLSDEQYF. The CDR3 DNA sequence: TGTGCCAGTAGTATAGATCTATCCGACGAGCAGTACTTC.

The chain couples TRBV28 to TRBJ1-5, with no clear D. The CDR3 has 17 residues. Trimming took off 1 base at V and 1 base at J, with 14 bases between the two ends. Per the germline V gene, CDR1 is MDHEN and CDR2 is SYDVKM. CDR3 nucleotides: TGTGCCAGCAGTTTATCTACCCTACTTGTGAGCAATCAGCCCCAGCATTTT. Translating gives CASSLSTLLVSNQPQHF.

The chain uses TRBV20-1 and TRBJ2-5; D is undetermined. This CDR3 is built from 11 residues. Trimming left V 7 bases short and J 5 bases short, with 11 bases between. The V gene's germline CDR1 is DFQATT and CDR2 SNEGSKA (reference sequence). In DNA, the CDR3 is TGCAGTGGAGTGGAATTGGAGACCCAGTACTTC. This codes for CSGVELETQYF.